Listed below are T cell receptor beta chains from one sample, sequenced in a study of blood T cell repertoires in COVID-19. This table comes from immunoSEQ multiplex PCR, and its TCRdb copy is limited to in-frame clones, with some not included. This sample carries 65,000 to 75,000 clones, roughly 80% of them seen once, and the ten largest clones take more than 9.5%. Sequencing was carried out using peripheral blood. The receptors derive from an elderly woman with acute or convalescent COVID-19. Each CDR3 is given with its conserved first and last residue. The order of the fields is J gene, V gene, D gene, clone size, CDR3 protein, CDR3 DNA. D genes are given only for firm matches. A row's size may be missing; if present it is once, few, many or a size class.

>TRBJ2-5|TRBV4-2|TRBD1|once
CASSPRTGWAETQYF
TGTGCCAGCAGCCCCCGGACAGGGTGGGCAGAGACCCAGTACTTC
>TRBJ2-3|TRBV3-1/TRBV3-2|TRBD1|-
CASSLRTGVSDTQYF
TGTGCCAGCAGCCTAAGGACAGGGGTATCAGATACGCAGTATTTT
>TRBJ2-7|TRBV4-1|-|-
CASTASARGGSYEQYF
TGCGCCAGCACGGCTAGCGCCCGAGGCGGCTCCTACGAGCAGTACTTC
>TRBJ2-5|TRBV12-3/TRBV12-4|-|few
CASSFRPKETQYF
TGTGCCAGCAGTTTCAGGCCTAAAGAGACCCAGTACTTC
>TRBJ1-1|TRBV12-5|TRBD1|-
CASGTQGASEAFF
TGTGCTAGTGGAACTCAGGGGGCCTCTGAAGCTTTCTTT
>TRBJ1-1|TRBV6-6|-|-
CASSVQGWGTEAFF
TGTGCCAGCAGCGTACAGGGTTGGGGCACTGAAGCTTTCTTT
>TRBJ1-4|TRBV18|-|-
CASSGGPNEKLFF
TGTGCCAGCTCAGGTGGGCCGAATGAAAAACTGTTTTTT
>TRBJ2-1|TRBV30|-|-
CAWSPSRTGGYNEQFF
TGTGCCTGGAGTCCCTCCAGGACTGGGGGGTACAATGAGCAGTTCTTC
>TRBJ2-1|TRBV24-1|TRBD2|-
CATSDSLADAYNEQFF
TGTGCCACCAGTGACTCACTAGCGGACGCCTACAATGAGCAGTTCTTC
>TRBJ2-5|TRBV18|TRBD1|-
CASSPGQVQETQYF
TGTGCCAGCTCACCAGGACAGGTCCAAGAGACCCAGTACTTC
>TRBJ1-5|TRBV4-1|-|-
CASSQVVAGIIGPQHF
TGCGCCAGCAGCCAAGTGGTTGCAGGGATAATAGGGCCCCAGCATTTT
>TRBJ2-7|TRBV5-5|-|once
CASSLQGSISYEQYF
TGTGCCAGCAGCTTACAGGGTAGTATTTCCTACGAGCAGTACTTC
>TRBJ2-2|TRBV20-1|-|-
CSASPRRDGELFF
TGCAGTGCTAGTCCAAGACGGGACGGGGAGCTGTTTTTT
>TRBJ2-1|TRBV11-2|TRBD1|few
CASSFRTGGFYNEQFF
TGTGCCAGCAGCTTCCGGACAGGGGGCTTTTACAATGAGCAGTTCTTC
>TRBJ2-2|TRBV7-7|-|-
CASSPDSNTGELFF
TGTGCTAGCAGCCCGGACTCTAACACCGGGGAGCTGTTTTTT
>TRBJ2-3|TRBV4-1|TRBD1|-
CASSLTPQGTSTDTQYF
TGCGCCAGCAGCTTAACTCCACAGGGGACCAGCACAGATACGCAGTATTTT
>TRBJ2-7|TRBV6-4|TRBD2|-
CASSRGGYEQYF
TGTGCCAGCAGTCGGGGGGGGTACGAGCAGTACTTC
>TRBJ1-1|TRBV14|TRBD1|-
CASSRLTGVNTEAFF
TGTGCCAGCAGCCGATTGACAGGGGTCAACACTGAAGCTTTCTTT
>TRBJ1-1|TRBV19|TRBD1|-
CASSIIQGLGNTEAFF
TGTGCCAGTAGTATCATACAGGGGTTGGGGAACACTGAAGCTTTCTTT
>TRBJ2-3|TRBV7-3|TRBD1|-
CASSQTGVGTDTQYF
TGTGCCAGCAGCCAAACAGGGGTGGGCACAGATACGCAGTATTTT
>TRBJ2-3|TRBV5-8|TRBD2|-
CASSLAYSSGTDTQYF
TGTGCCAGCAGCTTGGCTTACTCTAGCGGTACAGATACGCAGTATTTT
>TRBJ1-3|TRBV4-1|TRBD1|-
CASSLTGSGNTIYF
TGCGCCAGCAGCCTGACAGGGTCTGGAAACACCATATATTTT